The T cell receptor (beta chain) described here comes from a study of blood T cells in healthy people across ages. The draw of peripheral blood yielded ten milliliters from each donor. Findings of the study overall: With age, beta diversity per million T cells declined roughly linearly, significantly by over 35. The study regarded diversity estimates from one million T cells as underestimates.

This clonotype has only one observation. Its antigen remains unknown. Germline CDR1 and CDR2: LGHNT and FRNRAP. V gave up 0 bases and J gave up 5 bases, with 4 bases separating them. CDR3 length equals 12 residues. Primers used in a second PCR of roughly 7 to 12 cycles were a sample-barcoded 5' primer and a J-beta primer mix. A template-switch adaptor containing 12 random nucleotides labeled each cDNA molecule. TCRdb processed the 5' RACE reads anew with MiXCR; each CDR3 protein has one entry. The sample includes around 800,000 distinct CDR3 sequences, 35% to 60% of them seen just once. Sequencing was done on a sample of blood. The receptor was derived from an elderly man in good health. The chain joins TRBV12-5 to TRBJ2-5; D gene uncertain. CDR3 coding DNA: TGTGCTAGTGGTTTGGTACCTGAGACCCAGTACTTC. Translated, it gives CASGLVPETQYF.